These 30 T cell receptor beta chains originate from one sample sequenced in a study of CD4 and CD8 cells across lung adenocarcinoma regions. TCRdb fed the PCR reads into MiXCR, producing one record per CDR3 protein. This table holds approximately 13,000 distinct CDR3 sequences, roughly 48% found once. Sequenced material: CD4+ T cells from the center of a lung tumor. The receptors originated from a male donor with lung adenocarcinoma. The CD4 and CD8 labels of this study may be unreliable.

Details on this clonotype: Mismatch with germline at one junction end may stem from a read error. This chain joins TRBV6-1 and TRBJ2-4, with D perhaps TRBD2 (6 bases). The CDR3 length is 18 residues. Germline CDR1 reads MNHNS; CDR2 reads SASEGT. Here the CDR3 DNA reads TGTGCCAGCAGTGAAGCGACGCTGCGGGGCCGTGACCAAAACACTCAGTACTTC. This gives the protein CASSEATLRGRDQNTQYF.

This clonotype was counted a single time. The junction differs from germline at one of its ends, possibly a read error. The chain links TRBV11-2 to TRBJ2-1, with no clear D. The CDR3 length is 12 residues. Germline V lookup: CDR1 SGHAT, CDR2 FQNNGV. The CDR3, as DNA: TGTGCCAGCAGCGTGTCCTACAATGAGCAGCTCTTC. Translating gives CASSVSYNEQLF.

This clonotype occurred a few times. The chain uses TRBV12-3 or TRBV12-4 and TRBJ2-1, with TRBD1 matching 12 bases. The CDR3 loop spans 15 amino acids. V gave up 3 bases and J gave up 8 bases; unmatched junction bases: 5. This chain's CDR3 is CASSLGTGGLDEQFF. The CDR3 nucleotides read TGTGCCAGCAGTTTGGGGACAGGGGGCTTGGATGAGCAGTTCTTC.

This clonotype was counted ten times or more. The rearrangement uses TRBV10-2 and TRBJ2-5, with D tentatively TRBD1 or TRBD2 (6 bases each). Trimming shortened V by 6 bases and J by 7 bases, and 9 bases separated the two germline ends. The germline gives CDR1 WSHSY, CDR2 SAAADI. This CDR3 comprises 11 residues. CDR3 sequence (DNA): TGCGCCAGCAGGACGGGGGCGACCCAGTACTTC. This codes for CASRTGATQYF.

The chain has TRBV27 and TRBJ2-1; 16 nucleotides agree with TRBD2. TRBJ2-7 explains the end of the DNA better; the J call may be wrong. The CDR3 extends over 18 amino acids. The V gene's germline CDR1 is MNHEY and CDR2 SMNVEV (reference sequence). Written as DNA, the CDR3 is TGTGCCAGCAGTTTATTGGGGACTAGCGGGAGGGCCGTCTACGAGCAGTACTTC. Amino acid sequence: CASSLLGTSGRAVYEQYF.

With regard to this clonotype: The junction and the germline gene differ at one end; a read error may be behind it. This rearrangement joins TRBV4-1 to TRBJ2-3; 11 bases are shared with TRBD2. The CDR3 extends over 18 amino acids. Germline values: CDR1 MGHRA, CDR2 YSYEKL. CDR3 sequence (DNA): TGCGCCAGCAGCCAAGTGCGACCACTAGCGGGGGTCACAGAGACGCAGTATTTT. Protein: CASSQVRPLAGVTETQYF.

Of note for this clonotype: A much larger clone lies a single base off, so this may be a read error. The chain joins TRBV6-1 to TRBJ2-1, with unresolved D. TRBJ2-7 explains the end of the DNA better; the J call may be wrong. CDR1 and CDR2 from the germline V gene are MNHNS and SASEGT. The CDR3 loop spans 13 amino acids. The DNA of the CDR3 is TGTGCCAGCAGTGAAGAAGAGTACAATGAGCAGTACTTC. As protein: CASSEEEYNEQYF.

In DNA form, the CDR3 reads TGTGCCAGCGGGGGGACCGGGGGACGGGACCCAGAGACGCAGTACTTC. Protein sequence: CASGGTGGRDPETQYF. The chain uses TRBV27 and TRBJ2-3; a possible D gene is TRBD2 (6 bases). The J call may be faulty, since TRBJ2-7 better matches the DNA end. This CDR3 spans 16 amino acids. Germline V gives CDR1 MNHEY, CDR2 SMNVEV (reference sequence).

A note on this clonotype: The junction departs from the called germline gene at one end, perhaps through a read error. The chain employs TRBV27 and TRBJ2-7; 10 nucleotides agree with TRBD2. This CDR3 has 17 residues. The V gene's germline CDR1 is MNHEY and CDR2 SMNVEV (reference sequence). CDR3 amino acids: CASSLEGTVAGGYERYF. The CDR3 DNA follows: TGTGCCAGCAGTTTAGAGGGGACAGTAGCGGGAGGATACGAGCGGTACTTC.

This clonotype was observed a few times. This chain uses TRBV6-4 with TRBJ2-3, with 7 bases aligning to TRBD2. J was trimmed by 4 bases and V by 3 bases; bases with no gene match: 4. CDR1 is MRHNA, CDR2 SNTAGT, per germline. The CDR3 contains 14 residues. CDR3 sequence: CASSDGGSADTQYF. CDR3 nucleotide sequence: TGTGCCAGCAGTGATGGCGGGAGTGCAGATACGCAGTATTTT.

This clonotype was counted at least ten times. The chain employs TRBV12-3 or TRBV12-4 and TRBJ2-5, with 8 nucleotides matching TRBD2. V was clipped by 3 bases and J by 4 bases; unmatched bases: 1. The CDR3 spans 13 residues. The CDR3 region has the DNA TGTGCCAGCAGTTTCGGGACTAGAGAGACCCAGTACTTC. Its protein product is CASSFGTRETQYF.

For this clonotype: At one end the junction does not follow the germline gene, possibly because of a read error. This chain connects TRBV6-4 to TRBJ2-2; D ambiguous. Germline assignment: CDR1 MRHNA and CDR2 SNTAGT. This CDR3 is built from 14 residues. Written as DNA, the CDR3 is TGTGCCAGCAGTAGGCCGGTGAGCACAGATACGCTGTATTTT. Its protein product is CASSRPVSTDTLYF.

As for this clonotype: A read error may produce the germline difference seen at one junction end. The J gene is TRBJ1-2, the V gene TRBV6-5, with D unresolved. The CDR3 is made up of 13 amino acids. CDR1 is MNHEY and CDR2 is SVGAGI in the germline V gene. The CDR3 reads CASSLGANSGSTF. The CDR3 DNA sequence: TGTGCCAGCAGCTTAGGTGCTAACTCTGGCTCCACCTTT.

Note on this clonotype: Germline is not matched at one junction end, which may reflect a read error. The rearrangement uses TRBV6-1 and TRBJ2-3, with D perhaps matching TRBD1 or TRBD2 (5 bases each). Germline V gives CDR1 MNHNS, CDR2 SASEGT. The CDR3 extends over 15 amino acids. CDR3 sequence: CASSIRDGRLDTQYF. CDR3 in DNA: TGTGCCAGCAGTATCCGGGACGGCCGCCTGGACACGCAGTATTTC.

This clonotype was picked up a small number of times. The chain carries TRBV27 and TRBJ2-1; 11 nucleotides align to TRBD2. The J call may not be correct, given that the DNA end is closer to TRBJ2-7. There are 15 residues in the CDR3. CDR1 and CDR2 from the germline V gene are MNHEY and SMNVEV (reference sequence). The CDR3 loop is CASSPYSGGDYEQYF. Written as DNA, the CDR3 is TGTGCCAGCAGTCCCTATAGCGGGGGGGACTACGAGCAGTACTTC.

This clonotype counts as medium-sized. The CDR3 DNA reads as TGCGCCAGCAGTGTAAGTCGACGGCCCCACAATGAGCAGTTCTTC. The encoded protein is CASSVSRRPHNEQFF. The chain combines TRBV10-1 with TRBJ2-1; D remains ambiguous. Germline CDR1 WNHNN, CDR2 SYGVQD (reference sequence). Trimming took 4 bases from V and 5 from J, leaving 15 bases between them. The CDR3 contains 15 residues.

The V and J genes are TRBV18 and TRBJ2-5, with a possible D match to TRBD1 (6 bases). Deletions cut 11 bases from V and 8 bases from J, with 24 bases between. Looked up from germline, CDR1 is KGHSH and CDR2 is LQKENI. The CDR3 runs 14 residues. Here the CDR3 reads CAASGGCDQKTQYF. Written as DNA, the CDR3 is TGTGCCGCGTCTGGGGGCTGTGACCAAAAAACCCAGTACTTC. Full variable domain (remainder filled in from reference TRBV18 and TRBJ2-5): NAGVMQNPRHLVRRRGQEARLRCSPMKGHSHVYWYRQLPEEGLKFMVYLQKENIIDESGMPKERFSAEFPKEGPSILRIQQVVRGDSAAYFCAASGGCDQKTQYFGPGTRLLVL.

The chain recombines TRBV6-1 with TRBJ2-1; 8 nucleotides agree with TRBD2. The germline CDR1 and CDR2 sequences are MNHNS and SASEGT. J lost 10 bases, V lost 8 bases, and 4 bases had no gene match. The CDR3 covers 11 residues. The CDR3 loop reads CASGLALEQFF. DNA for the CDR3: TGTGCCAGCGGACTAGCCCTCGAGCAGTTCTTC.

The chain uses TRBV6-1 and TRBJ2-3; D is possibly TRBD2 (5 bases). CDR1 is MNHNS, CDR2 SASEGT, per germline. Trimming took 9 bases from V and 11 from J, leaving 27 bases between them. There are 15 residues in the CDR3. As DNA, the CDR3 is TGTGCCAGGGGCCTCCAGGCTGGGAGTCCCGAGAAGCAGTATTTT. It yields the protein CARGLQAGSPEKQYF.

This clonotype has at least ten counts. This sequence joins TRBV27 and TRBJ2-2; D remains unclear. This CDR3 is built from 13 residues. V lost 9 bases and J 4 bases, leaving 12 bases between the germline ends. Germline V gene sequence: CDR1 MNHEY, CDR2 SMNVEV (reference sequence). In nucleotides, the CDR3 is TGTGCCAGTAGGGAAGGACGCACCGGGGAGCTGTTTTTT. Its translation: CASREGRTGELFF.

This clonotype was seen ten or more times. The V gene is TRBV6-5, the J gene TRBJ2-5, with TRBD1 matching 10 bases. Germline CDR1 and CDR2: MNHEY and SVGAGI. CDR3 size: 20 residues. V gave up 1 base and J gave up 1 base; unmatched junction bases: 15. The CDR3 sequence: CASSYLFADRGLKGQETQYF. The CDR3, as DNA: TGTGCCAGCAGTTACTTATTTGCGGACAGGGGGTTAAAAGGCCAAGAGACCCAGTACTTC.

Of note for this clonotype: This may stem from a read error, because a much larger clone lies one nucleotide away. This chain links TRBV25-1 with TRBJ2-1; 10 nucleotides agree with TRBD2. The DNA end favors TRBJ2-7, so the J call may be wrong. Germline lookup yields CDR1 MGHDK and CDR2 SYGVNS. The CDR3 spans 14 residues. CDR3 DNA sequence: TGTGCCAGCAGTGGGGGACTAGCGTACAATGAGCAGTACTTC. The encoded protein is CASSGGLAYNEQYF.

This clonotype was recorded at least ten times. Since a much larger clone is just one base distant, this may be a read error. The CDR3 region is CASSLLMGGQETQFF. The CDR3 region has the DNA TGTGCCAGCAGTTTATTGATGGGGGGGCAAGAGACCCAGTTCTTC. V and J are TRBV27 and TRBJ2-1, with D possibly being TRBD2 (7 bases). Germline CDR1 MNHEY, CDR2 SMNVEV (reference sequence). With 1 base removed from V and 13 bases from J, the gap between germline ends came to 20 bases. The CDR3 runs 15 residues.

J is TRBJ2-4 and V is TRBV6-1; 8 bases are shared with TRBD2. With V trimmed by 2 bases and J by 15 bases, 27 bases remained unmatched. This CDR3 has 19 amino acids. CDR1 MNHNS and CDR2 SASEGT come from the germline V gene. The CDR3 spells CASSEFGGGLFSAENVLYF. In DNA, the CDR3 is TGTGCCAGCAGTGAATTCGGCGGGGGGTTGTTCTCTGCGGAAAACGTTCTGTACTTC.

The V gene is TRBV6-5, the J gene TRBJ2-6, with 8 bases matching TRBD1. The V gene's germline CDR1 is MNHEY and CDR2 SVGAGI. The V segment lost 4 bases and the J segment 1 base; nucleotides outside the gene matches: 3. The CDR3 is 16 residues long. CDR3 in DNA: TGTGCCAGCAGTTGGACAGGGAGGTCTGGGGCCAACGTCCTGACTTTC. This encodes CASSWTGRSGANVLTF.

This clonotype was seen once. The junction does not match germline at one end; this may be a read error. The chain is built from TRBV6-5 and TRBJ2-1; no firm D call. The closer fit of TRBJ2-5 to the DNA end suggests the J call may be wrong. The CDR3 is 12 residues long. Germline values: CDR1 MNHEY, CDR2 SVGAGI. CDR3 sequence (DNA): TGTGCCACCAGTTATGGGCACGAGACCCAGTACTTC. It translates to CATSYGHETQYF.

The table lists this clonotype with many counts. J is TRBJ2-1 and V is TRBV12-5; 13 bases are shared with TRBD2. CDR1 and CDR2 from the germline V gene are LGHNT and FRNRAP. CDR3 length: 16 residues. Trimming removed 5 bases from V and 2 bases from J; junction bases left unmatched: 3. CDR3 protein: CASGRTSGSTYNEQFF. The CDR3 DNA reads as TGTGCTAGTGGTCGGACTAGCGGGAGCACCTACAATGAGCAGTTCTTC.

CDR3 DNA: TGTGCCAGCAGTTCACTGGACAGGGCTTCCCGGGAGCTGTTTTTT. Amino acid sequence: CASSSLDRASRELFF. V gene TRBV12-3 or TRBV12-4 combines with J gene TRBJ2-2; 8 nucleotides line up with TRBD1. V dropped 4 bases and J dropped 9; count of bases not matched to a gene: 10. The CDR3 contains 15 residues.

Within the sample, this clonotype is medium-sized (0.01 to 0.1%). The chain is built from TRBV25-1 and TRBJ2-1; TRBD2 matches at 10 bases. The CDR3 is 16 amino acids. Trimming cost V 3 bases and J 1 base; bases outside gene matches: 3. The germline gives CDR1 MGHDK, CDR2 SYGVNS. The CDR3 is CASSDSGRVSYNEQFF. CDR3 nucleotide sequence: TGTGCCAGCAGTGACAGCGGGAGGGTTTCCTACAATGAGCAGTTCTTC. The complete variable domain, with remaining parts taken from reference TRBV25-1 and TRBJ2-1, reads EADIYQTPRYLVIGTGKKITLECSQTMGHDKMYWYQQDPGMELHLIHYSYGVNSTEKGDLSSESTVSRIRTEHFPLTLESARPSHTSQYLCASSDSGRVSYNEQFFGPGTRLTVL.

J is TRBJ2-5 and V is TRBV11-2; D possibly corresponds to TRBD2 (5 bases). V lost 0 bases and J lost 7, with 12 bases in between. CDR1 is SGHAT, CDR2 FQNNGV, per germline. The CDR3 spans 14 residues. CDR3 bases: TGTGCCAGCAGCTTAGATCCCCCTCGGGGGACCCAGTACTTC. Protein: CASSLDPPRGTQYF.